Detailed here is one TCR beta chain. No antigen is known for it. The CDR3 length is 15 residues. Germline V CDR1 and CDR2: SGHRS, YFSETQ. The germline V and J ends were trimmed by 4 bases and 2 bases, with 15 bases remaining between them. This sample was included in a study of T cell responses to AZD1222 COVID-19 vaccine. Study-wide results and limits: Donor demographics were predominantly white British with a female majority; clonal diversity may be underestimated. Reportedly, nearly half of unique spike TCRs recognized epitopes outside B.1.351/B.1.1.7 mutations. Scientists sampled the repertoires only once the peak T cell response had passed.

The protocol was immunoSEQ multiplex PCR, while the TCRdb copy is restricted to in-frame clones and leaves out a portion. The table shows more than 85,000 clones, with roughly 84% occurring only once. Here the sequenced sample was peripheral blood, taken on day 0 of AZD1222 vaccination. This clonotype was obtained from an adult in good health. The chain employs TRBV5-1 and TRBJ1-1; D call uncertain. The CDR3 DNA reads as TGCGCCAGCAGCAGGGCAGAAGGGCTCAACACTGAAGCTTTCTTT. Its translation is CASSRAEGLNTEAFF.